Presented here are 13 T cell receptor beta chains from one specimen sequenced in a study of response to subunit inactivated influenza vaccine. TCRdb used MiXCR to reprocess the RT-PCR reads, holding one entry per CDR3 protein. Among fewer than 750,000 distinct CDR3 sequences listed, around 15% were seen once. The sequencing used PBMCs from blood, collected roughly 13 days after vaccination. These receptors all come from a man in his fifties or sixties who received an inactivated influenza vaccine.

V is TRBV5-1 and J is TRBJ1-1; weak D call: TRBD1 (5 bases). The germline gives CDR1 SGHRS, CDR2 YFSETQ. The CDR3 has 15 amino acids. Trimming pared 4 bases from V and 4 bases from J, leaving 17 bases between. The CDR3: CASSALQEGITEAFF. The CDR3 coding sequence is TGCGCCAGCAGCGCCTTACAAGAGGGGATCACTGAAGCTTTCTTT.

A remark on this clonotype: A much more abundant neighbour one base away suggests this may be a read error. This chain connects TRBV5-1 to TRBJ2-7; D is undetermined. The V end was cut by 2 bases, the J end by 0 bases, with 6 bases between. The CDR3 contains 13 residues. CDR1 is SGHRS and CDR2 is YFSETQ in the germline V gene. This CDR3 is CASSLHSSYEQYF. The CDR3 nucleotides are TGCGCCAGCAGCTTACACAGCTCCTACGAGCAGTACTTC.

This clonotype was observed a handful of times. This chain joins TRBV20-1 and TRBJ2-1; maybe TRBD1 (6 bases). CDR1 and CDR2 (germline): DFQATT, SNEGSKA (reference sequence). CDR3 length: 14 residues. The V end lost 5 bases, the J end lost 1 base, and 12 bases lay between the germline ends. The CDR3 region has the DNA TGCAGTGCTTGGCGGACAGATTCCTACAATGAGCAGTTCTTC. It translates to CSAWRTDSYNEQFF.

In its sample, this clonotype was seen many times. The chain links TRBV5-5 to TRBJ1-2; a weak D match, TRBD1 (5 bases). Germline V gene data show CDR1 as SGHKS and CDR2 as YYEKEE (reference sequence). The CDR3 runs to 13 residues. Deletions cut 4 bases from V and 6 bases from J, with 13 bases between. CDR3 residues: CASSPPDRNGYTF. CDR3 DNA: TGTGCCAGCAGCCCACCAGACAGAAATGGCTACACCTTC.

The V gene is TRBV3-1, the J gene TRBJ1-5; D perhaps matches TRBD1 (5 bases). Trimming pared 0 bases from V and 9 bases from J, leaving 12 bases between. The CDR3 has 14 amino acids. Germline values: CDR1 LGHDT, CDR2 YNNKEL (reference sequence). CDR3 residues: CASSQDPSQGPQHF. The CDR3 nucleotides read TGTGCCAGCAGCCAAGATCCATCCCAGGGGCCCCAGCATTTT.

In its sample, this clonotype was seen a few times. CDR3 region: CASSLAGNRGFGYTF. CDR3 sequence (DNA): TGTGCCAGCAGCTTAGCGGGGAACAGGGGTTTTGGCTACACCTTC. The rearrangement links TRBV7-2 to TRBJ1-2; TRBD1 aligns across 7 bases. This CDR3 is built from 15 residues. Germline CDR1 is SGHTA and CDR2 is FQGNSA. The trim removed 0 bases at V and 7 bases at J, leaving 8 bases unmatched.

V is TRBV7-2 and J is TRBJ1-5; no clear D gene. Trimming pared 4 bases from V and 13 bases from J, leaving 23 bases between. From germline, CDR1 is SGHTA and CDR2 FQGNSA. The CDR3 has 15 amino acids. CDR3 nucleotides: TGTGCCAGCAGCTCTGTGGTGGTGGGGAGGGAATGGCAGCATTTT. This gives the protein CASSSVVVGREWQHF.

This sequence joins TRBV4-1 and TRBJ2-3; D possibly corresponds to TRBD2 (6 bases). Per the germline V gene, CDR1 is MGHRA and CDR2 is YSYEKL. V lost 2 bases and J lost 2, with 8 bases in between. The CDR3 runs to 14 residues. Written as DNA, the CDR3 is TGCGCCAGCAGCCAACGGGGGTTCACAGATACGCAGTATTTT. It specifies CASSQRGFTDTQYF.

This clonotype has only a few counts. V gene TRBV20-1 combines with J gene TRBJ1-1; tentatively, D is TRBD1 (5 bases). V gave up 3 bases and J gave up 0 bases, with 11 bases separating them. There are 14 residues in the CDR3. Germline V gene sequence: CDR1 DFQATT, CDR2 SNEGSKA (reference sequence). CDR3 in amino acids: CSASRGRMNTEAFF. The CDR3 DNA follows: TGCAGTGCTAGCCGGGGGAGGATGAACACTGAAGCTTTCTTT.

The chain combines TRBV12-3 or TRBV12-4 with TRBJ2-3; possibly TRBD2 for D (6 bases). CDR3 length: 13 residues. The germline V and J ends were trimmed by 6 bases and 3 bases, with 10 bases remaining between them. This chain's CDR3 is CASSGAGTDTQYF. The CDR3 nucleotides are TGTGCCAGCAGCGGGGCGGGGACAGATACGCAGTATTTT.

This clonotype was seen only a few times. The CDR3 region has the DNA TGCAGTGCTAGAGATCTTAATAGCGGGGGCTACGAGCAGTACTTC. Translation: CSARDLNSGGYEQYF. The J gene is TRBJ2-7, the V gene TRBV20-1; 9 positions agree with TRBD2. CDR1 and CDR2 (germline): DFQATT, SNEGSKA (reference sequence). This CDR3 has 15 residues. The V and J ends lost 0 bases and 3 bases, in that order; junction bases with no gene match: 6.

This clonotype was counted between two and nine times. The CDR3 DNA sequence: TGTGCCAGCAGTAACCGGGACAGGGTATGGACTGGGGCCAACGTCCTGACTTTC. It translates to CASSNRDRVWTGANVLTF. This chain links TRBV12-3 or TRBV12-4 with TRBJ2-6; 9 bases line up with TRBD1. V was clipped by 5 bases and J by 2 bases; unmatched bases: 10. The CDR3 totals 18 residues.

This rearrangement joins TRBV3-1 to TRBJ1-2; TRBD1 agrees at 9 bases. The junction had 8 bases not matched to a gene; V was cut back by 8 bases and J by 4 bases. Germline V gene lookup returns CDR1 LGHDT and CDR2 YNNKEL (reference sequence). The CDR3 has 14 residues. CDR3 amino acids: CASSLRTGVYGYTF. Written as DNA, the CDR3 is TGTGCCAGCTCCCTGAGGACAGGGGTCTATGGCTACACCTTC.